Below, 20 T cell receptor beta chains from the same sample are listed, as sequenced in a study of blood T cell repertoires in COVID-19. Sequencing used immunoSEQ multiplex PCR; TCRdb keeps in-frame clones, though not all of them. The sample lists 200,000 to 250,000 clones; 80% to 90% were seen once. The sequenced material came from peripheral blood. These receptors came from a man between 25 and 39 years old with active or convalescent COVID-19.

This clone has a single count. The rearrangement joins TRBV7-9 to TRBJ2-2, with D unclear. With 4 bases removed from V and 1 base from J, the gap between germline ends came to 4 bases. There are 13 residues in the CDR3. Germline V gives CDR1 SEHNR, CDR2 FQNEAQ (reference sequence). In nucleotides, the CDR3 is TGTGCCAGCAGCTATAGGAACACCGGGGAGCTGTTTTTT. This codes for CASSYRNTGELFF.

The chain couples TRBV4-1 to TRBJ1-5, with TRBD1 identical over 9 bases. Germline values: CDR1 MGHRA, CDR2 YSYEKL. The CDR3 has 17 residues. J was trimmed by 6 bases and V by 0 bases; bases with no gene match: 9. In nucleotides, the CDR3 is TGCGCCAGCAGCCAAGATCTGGCCGGGACAGGGTTTCAGCCCCAGCATTTT. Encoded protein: CASSQDLAGTGFQPQHF.

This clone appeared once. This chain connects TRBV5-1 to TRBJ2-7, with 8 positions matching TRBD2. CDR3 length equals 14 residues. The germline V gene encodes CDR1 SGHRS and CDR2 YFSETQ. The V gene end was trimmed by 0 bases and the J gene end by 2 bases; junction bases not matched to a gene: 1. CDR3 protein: CASSLAGLAYEQYF. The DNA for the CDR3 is TGCGCCAGCAGCTTGGCGGGACTAGCCTACGAGCAGTACTTC.

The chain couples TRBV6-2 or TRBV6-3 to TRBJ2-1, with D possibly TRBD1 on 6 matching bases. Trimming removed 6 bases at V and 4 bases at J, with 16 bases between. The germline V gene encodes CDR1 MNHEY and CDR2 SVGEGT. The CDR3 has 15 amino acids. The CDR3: CASSLTGTIYNEQFF. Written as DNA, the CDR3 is TGTGCCAGCAGCCTCACCGGGACAATTTACAATGAGCAGTTCTTC.

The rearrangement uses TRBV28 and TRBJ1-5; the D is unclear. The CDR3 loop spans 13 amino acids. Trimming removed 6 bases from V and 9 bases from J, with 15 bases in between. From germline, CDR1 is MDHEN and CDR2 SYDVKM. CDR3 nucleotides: TGTGCCAGCAGCCCCGCGGGGATGGGGCCCCAGCATTTT. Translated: CASSPAGMGPQHF. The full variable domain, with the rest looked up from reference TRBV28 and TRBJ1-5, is DVKVTQSSRYLVKRTGEKVFLECVQDMDHENMFWYRQDPGLGLRLIYFSYDVKMKEKGDIPEGYSVSREKKERFSLILESASTNQTSMYLCASSPAGMGPQHFGDGTRLSIL.

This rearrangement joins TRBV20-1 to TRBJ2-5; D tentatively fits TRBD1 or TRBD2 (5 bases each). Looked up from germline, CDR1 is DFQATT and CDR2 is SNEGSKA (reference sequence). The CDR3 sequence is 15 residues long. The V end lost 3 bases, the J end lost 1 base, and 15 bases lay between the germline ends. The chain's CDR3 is CSASDYQGSQETQYF. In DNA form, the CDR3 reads TGCAGTGCTAGTGACTACCAGGGTTCCCAAGAGACCCAGTACTTC.

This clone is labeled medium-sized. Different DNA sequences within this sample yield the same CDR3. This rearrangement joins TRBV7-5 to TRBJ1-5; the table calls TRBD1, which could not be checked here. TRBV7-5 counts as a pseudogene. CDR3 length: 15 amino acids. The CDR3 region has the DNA TGTGTCAGAAGCTTATTAGACAGGGTTCGTCAGCCCCAGCATTTT. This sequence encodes CVRSLLDRVRQPQHF.

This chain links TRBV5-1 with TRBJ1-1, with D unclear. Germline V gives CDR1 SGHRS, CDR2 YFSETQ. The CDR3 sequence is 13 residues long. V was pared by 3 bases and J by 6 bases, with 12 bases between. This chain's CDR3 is CASSSREAAEAFF. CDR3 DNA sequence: TGCGCCAGCAGCTCCCGAGAGGCGGCTGAAGCTTTCTTT.

CDR3 protein: CASSSSSLYNEQFF. In nucleotides, the CDR3 is TGTGCCAGCAGCTCTAGTTCTCTATACAATGAGCAGTTCTTC. The chain joins TRBV11-3 to TRBJ2-1; D unresolved. CDR3 size: 14 residues. V gave up 4 bases and J gave up 4 bases, with 11 bases separating them. Germline lookup yields CDR1 SGHNT and CDR2 YENEEA.

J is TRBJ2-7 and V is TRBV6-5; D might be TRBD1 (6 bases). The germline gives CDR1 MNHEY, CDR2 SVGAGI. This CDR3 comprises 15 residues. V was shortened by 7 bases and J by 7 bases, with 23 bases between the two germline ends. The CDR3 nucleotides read TGTGCCAGCACCTTGGACAGCGGAGAGTACAGAGAGCAGTACTTC. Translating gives CASTLDSGEYREQYF.

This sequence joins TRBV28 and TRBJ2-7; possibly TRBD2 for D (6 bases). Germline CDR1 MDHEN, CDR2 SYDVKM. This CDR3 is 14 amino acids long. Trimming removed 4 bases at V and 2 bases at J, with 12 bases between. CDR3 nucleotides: TGTGCCAGCAGTTCCGGGAGTGGCCCCTACGAGCAGTACTTC. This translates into CASSSGSGPYEQYF.

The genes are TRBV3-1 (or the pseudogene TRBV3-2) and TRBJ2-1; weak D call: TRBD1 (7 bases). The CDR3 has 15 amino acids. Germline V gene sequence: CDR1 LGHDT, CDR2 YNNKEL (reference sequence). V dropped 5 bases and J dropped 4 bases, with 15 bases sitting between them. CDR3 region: CASSRGPGVYNEQFF. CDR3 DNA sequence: TGTGCCAGCAGCAGGGGGCCGGGGGTTTACAATGAGCAGTTCTTC.

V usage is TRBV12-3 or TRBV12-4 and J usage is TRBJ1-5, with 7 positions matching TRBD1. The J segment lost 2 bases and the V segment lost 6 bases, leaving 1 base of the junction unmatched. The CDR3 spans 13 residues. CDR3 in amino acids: CASRGTGNQPQHF. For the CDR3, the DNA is TGTGCCAGCAGGGGGACAGGCAATCAGCCCCAGCATTTT.

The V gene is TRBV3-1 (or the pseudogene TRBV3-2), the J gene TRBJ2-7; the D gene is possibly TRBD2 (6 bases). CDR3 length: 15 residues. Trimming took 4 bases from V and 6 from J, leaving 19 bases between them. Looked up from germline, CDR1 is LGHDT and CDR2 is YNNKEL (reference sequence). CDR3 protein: CASSPPERALLEQYF. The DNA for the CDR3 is TGTGCCAGCAGCCCCCCCGAGCGGGCCCTCCTCGAGCAGTACTTC.

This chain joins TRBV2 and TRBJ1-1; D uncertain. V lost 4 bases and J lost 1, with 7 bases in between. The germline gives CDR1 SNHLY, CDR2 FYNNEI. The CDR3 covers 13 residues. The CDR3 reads CASSVNRNTEAFF. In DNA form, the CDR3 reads TGTGCCAGCAGTGTGAACAGGAACACTGAAGCTTTCTTT.

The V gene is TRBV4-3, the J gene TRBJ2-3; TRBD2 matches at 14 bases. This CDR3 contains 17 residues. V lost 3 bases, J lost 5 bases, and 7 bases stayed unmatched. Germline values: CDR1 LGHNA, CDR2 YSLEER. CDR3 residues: CASSQAPGLAGVDTQYF. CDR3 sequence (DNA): TGCGCCAGCAGCCAGGCCCCGGGACTAGCGGGGGTAGATACGCAGTATTTT.

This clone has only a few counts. The CDR3 is CASSPHSLMNTEAFF. CDR3 DNA sequence: TGTGCCAGCAGTCCACACAGCCTCATGAACACTGAAGCTTTCTTT. The chain combines TRBV27 with TRBJ1-1; D remains ambiguous. The V gene's germline CDR1 is MNHEY and CDR2 SMNVEV (reference sequence). The CDR3 is 15 residues long. V dropped 5 bases and J dropped 0 bases, with 13 bases sitting between them.

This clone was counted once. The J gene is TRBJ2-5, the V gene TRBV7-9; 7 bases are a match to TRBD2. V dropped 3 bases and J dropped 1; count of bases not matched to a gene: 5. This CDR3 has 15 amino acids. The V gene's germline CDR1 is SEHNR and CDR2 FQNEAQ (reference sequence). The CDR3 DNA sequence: TGTGCCAGCAGCTTTTTTCTAGCGGCCCAAGAGACCCAGTACTTC. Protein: CASSFFLAAQETQYF.

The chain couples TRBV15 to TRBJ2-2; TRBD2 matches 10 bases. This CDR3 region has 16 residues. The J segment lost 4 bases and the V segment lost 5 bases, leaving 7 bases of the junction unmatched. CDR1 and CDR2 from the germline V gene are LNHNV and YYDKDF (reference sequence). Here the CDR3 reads CATSPSGRAVTGELFF. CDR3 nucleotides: TGTGCCACCAGCCCGAGCGGGAGGGCTGTCACCGGGGAGCTGTTTTTT.

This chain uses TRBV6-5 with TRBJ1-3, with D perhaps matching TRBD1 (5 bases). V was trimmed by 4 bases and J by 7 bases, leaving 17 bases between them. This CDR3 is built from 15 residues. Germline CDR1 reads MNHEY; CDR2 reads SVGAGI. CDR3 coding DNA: TGTGCCAGCAGTTTCGGACACCCCAACGTGAACACCATATATTTT. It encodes CASSFGHPNVNTIYF.